Listed below are T cell receptor beta chains from one sample, sequenced in a study of T cell responses to AZD1222 COVID-19 vaccine. Repertoires were generated with immunoSEQ multiplex PCR, while TCRdb's copy carries only in-frame clones and drops some. The sample lists roughly 93,000 clones; around 90% were seen once. This specimen was peripheral blood, taken on day 0 of AZD1222 vaccination. These receptors were obtained from an adult in good health. Both conserved end residues are part of each CDR3. The D gene is left open where the match is weak. The size of a clone is reported for some rows only, either as once, few or many, or as a class for expanded clones.

j_call: TRBJ2-3; d_call: TRBD2; v_call: TRBV5-1; clone_size: NA; cdr3_aa: CASSPYLAGVDTQYF; cdr3_nt: TGCGCCAGCAGCCCATATCTAGCGGGAGTAGATACGCAGTATTTT
j_call: TRBJ2-7; d_call: NA; v_call: TRBV6-6; clone_size: NA; cdr3_aa: CASRQGNRPYEQYF; cdr3_nt: TGTGCCAGCAGGCAGGGCAATCGACCCTACGAGCAGTACTTC
j_call: TRBJ2-1; d_call: TRBD1; v_call: TRBV6-5; clone_size: medium-sized; cdr3_aa: CASSIRDREGNEQFF; cdr3_nt: TGTGCCAGCAGTATACGGGACAGGGAGGGCAATGAGCAGTTCTTC
j_call: TRBJ1-6; d_call: NA; v_call: TRBV5-6; clone_size: NA; cdr3_aa: CASSRGVRNSPLHF; cdr3_nt: TGTGCCAGCAGCCGGGGTGTCCGGAATTCACCCCTCCACTTT
j_call: TRBJ1-1; d_call: NA; v_call: TRBV15; clone_size: NA; cdr3_aa: CATSRGATGIQGSEAFF; cdr3_nt: TGTGCCACCAGCAGAGGCGCAACAGGGATTCAGGGTTCTGAAGCTTTCTTT
j_call: TRBJ2-7; d_call: NA; v_call: TRBV19; clone_size: NA; cdr3_aa: CASTGSDEQYF; cdr3_nt: TGTGCCAGTACTGGATCCGACGAGCAGTACTTC
j_call: TRBJ1-6; d_call: NA; v_call: TRBV11-3; clone_size: NA; cdr3_aa: CASSFSFGSPLHF; cdr3_nt: TGTGCCAGCAGCTTTTCTTTTGGATCACCCCTCCACTTT
j_call: TRBJ2-3; d_call: NA; v_call: TRBV7-3; clone_size: NA; cdr3_aa: CASSTTQGDTQYF; cdr3_nt: TGTGCCAGCAGCACAACACAGGGAGATACGCAGTATTTT
j_call: TRBJ2-1; d_call: NA; v_call: TRBV9; clone_size: NA; cdr3_aa: CASSVGQTNNEQFF; cdr3_nt: TGTGCCAGCAGCGTGGGGCAGACCAACAATGAGCAGTTCTTC
j_call: TRBJ2-3; d_call: NA; v_call: TRBV7-3; clone_size: NA; cdr3_aa: CASSLTSGSTDTQYF; cdr3_nt: TGTGCCAGCAGCTTAACTAGCGGTAGCACAGATACGCAGTATTTT
j_call: TRBJ2-5; d_call: TRBD2; v_call: TRBV10-3; clone_size: NA; cdr3_aa: CAIRAGSGQETQYF; cdr3_nt: TGTGCCATCAGGGCAGGTAGCGGGCAAGAGACCCAGTACTTC
j_call: TRBJ2-1; d_call: NA; v_call: TRBV5-6; clone_size: NA; cdr3_aa: CASSPRDLILSEQFF; cdr3_nt: TGTGCCAGCAGCCCCCGGGACCTTATTCTTAGTGAGCAGTTCTTC
j_call: TRBJ2-7; d_call: NA; v_call: TRBV12-3/TRBV12-4; clone_size: NA; cdr3_aa: CASTTDFSYEQYF; cdr3_nt: TGTGCCAGCACCACGGACTTTTCCTACGAGCAGTACTTC
j_call: TRBJ1-5; d_call: NA; v_call: TRBV10-1; clone_size: NA; cdr3_aa: CASSPRSSNQPQHF; cdr3_nt: TGCGCCAGCAGCCCCCGGAGTAGCAATCAGCCCCAGCATTTT
j_call: TRBJ2-7; d_call: NA; v_call: TRBV7-8; clone_size: NA; cdr3_aa: CASSLGQNSYEQYF; cdr3_nt: TGTGCCAGCAGCTTAGGGCAGAACTCCTACGAGCAGTACTTC
j_call: TRBJ2-7; d_call: NA; v_call: TRBV10-3; clone_size: few; cdr3_aa: CAGRGRLSYEQYF; cdr3_nt: TGTGCCGGCCGTGGGCGTTTATCCTACGAGCAGTACTTC
j_call: TRBJ2-1; d_call: NA; v_call: TRBV28; clone_size: NA; cdr3_aa: CASSLVRGSYNEQFF; cdr3_nt: TGTGCCAGCAGTTTAGTACGAGGCTCCTACAATGAGCAGTTCTTC
j_call: TRBJ2-5; d_call: TRBD1; v_call: TRBV7-2; clone_size: NA; cdr3_aa: CASSLGERDSQETQYF; cdr3_nt: TGTGCCAGCAGCTTGGGCGAGAGGGACAGCCAAGAGACCCAGTACTTC
j_call: TRBJ2-1; d_call: TRBD2; v_call: TRBV6-5; clone_size: NA; cdr3_aa: CASRASGTAAEQFF; cdr3_nt: TGTGCCAGCAGGGCCAGCGGGACTGCTGCTGAGCAGTTCTTC
j_call: TRBJ2-2; d_call: NA; v_call: TRBV9; clone_size: NA; cdr3_aa: CASSQRRGIGVTNTGELFF; cdr3_nt: TGTGCCAGCAGCCAGAGGCGCGGGATAGGGGTAACGAACACCGGGGAGCTGTTTTTT
j_call: TRBJ2-3; d_call: NA; v_call: TRBV3-1/TRBV3-2; clone_size: NA; cdr3_aa: CASSQGQGRDTQYF; cdr3_nt: TGTGCCAGCAGCCAAGGCCAGGGCCGAGATACGCAGTATTTT
j_call: TRBJ2-7; d_call: TRBD1; v_call: TRBV28; clone_size: NA; cdr3_aa: CASSPGTASSYEQYF; cdr3_nt: TGTGCCAGCAGTCCCGGGACAGCCTCCTCCTACGAGCAGTACTTC
j_call: TRBJ2-5; d_call: TRBD2; v_call: TRBV10-1; clone_size: few; cdr3_aa: CASRIAGGWETQYF; cdr3_nt: TGCGCCAGCAGAATAGCGGGAGGTTGGGAGACCCAGTACTTC
j_call: TRBJ2-2; d_call: NA; v_call: TRBV29-1; clone_size: NA; cdr3_aa: CSVFGRNTGELFF; cdr3_nt: TGCAGCGTTTTCGGGCGGAACACCGGGGAGCTGTTTTTT
j_call: TRBJ2-1; d_call: TRBD2; v_call: TRBV10-3; clone_size: NA; cdr3_aa: CAIRVGLAGGSNEQFF; cdr3_nt: TGTGCCATCAGAGTAGGACTAGCGGGAGGGTCCAATGAGCAGTTCTTC
j_call: TRBJ2-1; d_call: NA; v_call: TRBV18; clone_size: NA; cdr3_aa: CASSPPLKPTGEQFF; cdr3_nt: TGTGCCAGCTCACCCCCTCTAAAGCCTACCGGTGAGCAGTTCTTC
j_call: TRBJ2-1; d_call: NA; v_call: TRBV14; clone_size: once; cdr3_aa: CASSQLIGRAHNEQFF; cdr3_nt: TGTGCCAGCAGCCAATTGATAGGACGGGCACACAATGAGCAGTTCTTC
j_call: TRBJ2-1; d_call: NA; v_call: TRBV5-6; clone_size: NA; cdr3_aa: CASSRLGLRDNYNEQFF; cdr3_nt: TGTGCCAGCAGCCGACTCGGACTCCGGGACAACTACAATGAGCAGTTCTTC
j_call: TRBJ1-2; d_call: NA; v_call: TRBV28; clone_size: few; cdr3_aa: CASRGNLGYTF; cdr3_nt: TGTGCCAGCAGGGGTAATCTGGGCTACACCTTC
j_call: TRBJ2-3; d_call: TRBD2; v_call: TRBV24-1; clone_size: NA; cdr3_aa: CATSDTREGADTQYF; cdr3_nt: TGTGCCACCAGTGACACGCGGGAGGGCGCAGATACGCAGTATTTT
j_call: TRBJ1-4; d_call: TRBD1; v_call: TRBV5-1; clone_size: NA; cdr3_aa: CASSYVTGGLEKLFF; cdr3_nt: TGCGCCAGCAGCTACGTGACAGGGGGTTTAGAAAAACTGTTTTTT
j_call: TRBJ2-7; d_call: TRBD2; v_call: TRBV7-6; clone_size: NA; cdr3_aa: CASSLAGGDEQYF; cdr3_nt: TGTGCCAGCAGCTTAGCGGGGGGGGACGAGCAGTACTTC